A selection of T cell receptor beta chains follows, all from one sample in a study of blood T cell repertoires in COVID-19. Assay: immunoSEQ multiplex PCR; the TCRdb copy retains only in-frame clones and omits some. The repertoire holds about 200,000 clones, with approximately 84% as singletons. The specimen was peripheral blood. The receptors were sampled from a woman in her seventies with active or convalescent COVID-19. Each CDR3 is given without its conserved first and last residue. Fields, in order: V gene, CDR3 protein.

V: TRBV9
CDR3: ASSVTSGVREQY

V: TRBV18
CDR3: ASSSQGSTGELF

V: TRBV5-1
CDR3: ASSLVGVTYEQY

V: TRBV10-2
CDR3: ASTASTSHYSSYEQY

V: TRBV28
CDR3: ASSLEGGVKSYEQY

V: TRBV5-1
CDR3: ASSLPGTGGIDEQF

V: TRBV3-1/TRBV3-2
CDR3: ASSLTTLAGGSYNEQF

V: TRBV30
CDR3: AWSSTGTRSL

V: TRBV14
CDR3: ASSTRTGIDNEQF

V: TRBV30
CDR3: AWSEYVGEGAEQY

V: TRBV18
CDR3: ASSPRTSGAYGDTQY

V: TRBV7-2
CDR3: ASSLGLRTGTFWTYEQY

V: TRBV3-1/TRBV3-2
CDR3: ASSQRSGLLSYEQY

V: TRBV6-5
CDR3: ASSTHGYNEQF

V: TRBV11-2
CDR3: ASRIPGSSYEQY

V: TRBV9
CDR3: ASSGGTVYTGELF

V: TRBV28
CDR3: ASSINPSSSYT

V: TRBV5-1
CDR3: ASSLGQRTDTQY

V: TRBV6-1
CDR3: ASSEFDGYT

V: TRBV11-2
CDR3: ASSPRQGSDEQF

V: TRBV5-1
CDR3: ASSRGQGYQETQY

V: TRBV11-2
CDR3: ASSVRGGSTDTQY

V: TRBV4-1
CDR3: ASSQDGRGLGSEQF

V: TRBV2
CDR3: ASTSQGSVSGANVLT

V: TRBV5-1
CDR3: ASSYDSNSPLH

V: TRBV1
CDR3: TSSQPTGDRTEAF

V: TRBV29-1
CDR3: SVSPGLAGVEQF

V: TRBV30
CDR3: ALRGFNEQF

V: TRBV2
CDR3: ASSDGTRHGGELF

V: TRBV2
CDR3: ASSRDTWSNQPQH

V: TRBV3-1/TRBV3-2
CDR3: ASSQDETSGLLSTDTQY

V: TRBV10-3
CDR3: AISARLEDTQY

V: TRBV30
CDR3: AYRQAMNTEAF

V: TRBV5-1
CDR3: ASSLDRVEVTQY

V: TRBV5-1
CDR3: ASTRGLAGQETQY

V: TRBV9
CDR3: ASSVDGTGGYT

V: TRBV9
CDR3: ASSVGTSGRARGEQF

V: TRBV29-1
CDR3: SGRGLAGVTDTQY

V: TRBV7-6
CDR3: ASSIKETQY

V: TRBV6-1
CDR3: ASSEPGLGTDTQY

V: TRBV13
CDR3: ASSSRTGETYNSPLH

V: TRBV5-1
CDR3: ASSLGPGTAQETQY

V: TRBV27
CDR3: ASAPRRGYSNEQF

V: TRBV14
CDR3: ASSQDRGTAQETQY

V: TRBV5-4
CDR3: ASSPRRALYNEQF

V: TRBV18
CDR3: ASSPGQGSNYGYT

V: TRBV5-1
CDR3: ASSLLQGASGANVLT

V: TRBV3-1/TRBV3-2
CDR3: ASSLHPIAATANYGYT

V: TRBV15
CDR3: ATSGRDDRAGNTIY

V: TRBV15
CDR3: ATSSNRGGYEQY

V: TRBV3-1/TRBV3-2
CDR3: ASSQDPLGANVLT

V: TRBV29-1
CDR3: SAQGTDNRLDTQY

V: TRBV3-1/TRBV3-2
CDR3: ASSLTSGSYEQF

V: TRBV12-3/TRBV12-4
CDR3: ASSFRGQGAF

V: TRBV7-9
CDR3: ASSPGPRELDEQY

V: TRBV15
CDR3: ATSRNRGFGYT

V: TRBV9
CDR3: AGQGETQY

V: TRBV6-6
CDR3: ASSYSGEPQH

V: TRBV2
CDR3: AIKQGWAETQY

V: TRBV6-5
CDR3: ASSYSTGGGGYT